These 2 T cell receptor beta chains came from one sample sequenced in a study of beta chain features in type 1 diabetes. Sequencing targeted expressed TCRB transcripts, as all isolated RNA had been reverse transcribed. The data were produced by immunoSEQ multiplex PCR, yet TCRdb's version contains in-frame clones alone and is incomplete. Here the sample spans under 400,000 clones, 20% being singletons. Source material: naive CD4+ T cells from blood. Every receptor here comes from a woman aged 18-35 years in good health.

V is TRBV5-8 and J is TRBJ1-5; D is possibly TRBD1 (6 bases). V was shortened by 4 bases and J by 4 bases, with 18 bases between the two germline ends. The CDR3 has 16 residues. Germline CDR1 SGHTS, CDR2 YDEGEE. DNA of the CDR3: TGTGCCAGCAGCCCGGGACGGGCAGGGGAGAATCAGCCCCAGCATTTT. It is translated as CASSPGRAGENQPQHF.

In regard to this clone: One junction end disagrees with the germline gene, perhaps due to a read error. The rearrangement links TRBV7-7 to TRBJ2-7; 7 nucleotides agree with TRBD1. The germline V gene encodes CDR1 SSHAT and CDR2 FNYEAQ (reference sequence). CDR3 size: 15 residues. CDR3 nucleotide sequence: TGTGCTAGCAGCTTAGGGCTGGACAGGTCCTACGAGCAGTACTTC. Encoded protein: CASSLGLDRSYEQYF.